This T cell receptor (beta chain) stems from a study of CD8 T cells in ankylosing spondylitis. Study findings and constraints: Clones that were linked to disease were CD8+ and were relatively rare in peripheral blood.

Ten or more counts support this clonotype. Antigen specificity is unknown. The CDR3 sequence is 15 residues long. Between the trimmed V and J ends, which lost 6 bases and 2 bases, there was a span of 13 bases. Germline V gives CDR1 MNHEY, CDR2 SVGEGT. With molecular barcodes, quantitative 5'-RACE was used to make the TCR beta libraries. MiXCR, applied by TCRdb to the 5' RACE reads, yields one record per CDR3 protein. The sample includes 100,000 to 150,000 distinct CDR3 sequences, around 15% of them seen just once. The chain links TRBV6-2 or TRBV6-3 to TRBJ2-2; TRBD1 is a possible D gene (6 bases). The sample consisted of blood, either unsorted or a sorted T cell fraction (not recorded which). This TCR derives from a female donor with ankylosing spondylitis or in good health (not recorded which). The CDR3, as DNA: TGTGCCAGCAGCTACCGGGACACAAACACCGGGGAGCTGTTTTTT. Protein sequence: CASSYRDTNTGELFF.